This is a list of T cell receptor beta chains from one sample in a study of blood T cell repertoires in COVID-19. The table came from immunoSEQ multiplex PCR; TCRdb's copy has only in-frame clones and leaves some out. The table shows tens of thousands of clones, with approximately 76% occurring only once. Sequenced material: peripheral blood. The receptors were gathered from a man in his 70s with active or convalescent COVID-19. CDR3s include the opening cysteine and the closing phenylalanine or tryptophan. Fields, in order: CDR3 protein, CDR3 DNA, J gene, clone size, D gene, V gene. A D gene is named only where the DNA matches it firmly. Only some rows state a clone size, as once, few, many or a class for expanded clones.

CDR3: CASSPWPPPWYF
DNA: TGTGCCAGCAGCCCCTGGCCCCCCCCGTGGTATTTT
J: TRBJ2-3
size: NA
D: NA
V: TRBV7-8

CDR3: CASRDTSYEQYF
DNA: TGTGCCAGCAGGGACACGAGCTACGAGCAGTACTTC
J: TRBJ2-7
size: NA
D: NA
V: TRBV6-5

CDR3: CASSPQTGADYYGYTF
DNA: TGTGCCAGCAGCCCCCAGACAGGAGCCGACTATTATGGCTACACCTTC
J: TRBJ1-2
size: NA
D: NA
V: TRBV7-6

CDR3: CASSMGGGVLDEQFF
DNA: TGTGCCAGTAGTATGGGGGGGGGCGTTCTTGATGAGCAGTTCTTC
J: TRBJ2-1
size: NA
D: NA
V: TRBV19

CDR3: CASSPRTGDGTDTQYF
DNA: TGTGCCAGCAGCCCCCGAACAGGGGATGGTACAGATACGCAGTATTTT
J: TRBJ2-3
size: NA
D: TRBD1
V: TRBV7-6

CDR3: CASREDRTGAYGYTF
DNA: TGCGCCAGCAGAGAAGATCGGACGGGAGCCTATGGCTACACCTTC
J: TRBJ1-2
size: once
D: NA
V: TRBV23-1

CDR3: CASSVGRDTEAFF
DNA: TGTGCCAGCAGTGTCGGCAGGGACACTGAAGCTTTCTTT
J: TRBJ1-1
size: NA
D: NA
V: TRBV2

CDR3: CASSLQRDSPLHF
DNA: TGTGCCAGCAGTTTGCAGAGGGATTCACCCCTCCACTTT
J: TRBJ1-6
size: NA
D: NA
V: TRBV27

CDR3: CASSLVGLEAEQFF
DNA: TGTGCCAGCAGCTTAGTGGGACTAGAGGCTGAGCAGTTCTTC
J: TRBJ2-1
size: NA
D: TRBD2
V: TRBV7-9

CDR3: CATRGSMNTEAFF
DNA: TGTGCCACCAGAGGGAGCATGAACACTGAAGCTTTCTTT
J: TRBJ1-1
size: NA
D: NA
V: TRBV24-1

CDR3: CASGTGGHSPLHF
DNA: TGTGCTAGTGGTACAGGGGGCCATTCACCCCTCCACTTT
J: TRBJ1-6
size: NA
D: TRBD1
V: TRBV12-5

CDR3: CASSSGQGYYNSPLHF
DNA: TGTGCCAGCAGTTCAGGACAGGGGTACTATAATTCACCCCTCCACTTT
J: TRBJ1-6
size: few
D: TRBD1
V: TRBV6-5

CDR3: CASTGPNEQFF
DNA: TGTGCCAGCACAGGGCCCAATGAGCAGTTCTTC
J: TRBJ2-1
size: NA
D: NA
V: TRBV19

CDR3: CASSVDQSDQPQHF
DNA: TGTGCCAGCAGCGTAGATCAGTCCGATCAGCCCCAGCATTTT
J: TRBJ1-5
size: NA
D: NA
V: TRBV9

CDR3: CATSEVAGEKETQYF
DNA: TGTGCCACCAGTGAGGTTGCGGGGGAAAAAGAGACCCAGTACTTC
J: TRBJ2-5
size: few
D: TRBD2
V: TRBV24-1

CDR3: CASNLNAGVRETQYF
DNA: TGTGCCAGCAACCTAAACGCAGGGGTGAGAGAGACCCAGTACTTC
J: TRBJ2-5
size: NA
D: NA
V: TRBV7-9

CDR3: CASSPIDRHNYGYTF
DNA: TGTGCCAGCAGCCCGATTGACAGGCATAACTATGGCTACACCTTC
J: TRBJ1-2
size: NA
D: NA
V: TRBV28

CDR3: CASSPQGAGNGQPQHF
DNA: TGTGCCAGCTCACCCCAGGGGGCAGGGAACGGTCAGCCCCAGCATTTT
J: TRBJ1-5
size: NA
D: TRBD1
V: TRBV18

CDR3: CASATVDDEQYF
DNA: TGTGCCAGCGCAACAGTTGACGACGAGCAGTACTTC
J: TRBJ2-7
size: NA
D: NA
V: TRBV28

CDR3: CAWSGLAPFF
DNA: TGTGCCTGGAGTGGTCTAGCGCCGTTCTTC
J: TRBJ2-1
size: NA
D: NA
V: TRBV30

CDR3: CASELAGAYEQYF
DNA: TGTGCCAGCGAACTAGCGGGGGCCTACGAGCAGTACTTC
J: TRBJ2-7
size: once
D: TRBD2
V: TRBV2

CDR3: CASSLQSGTGSTDTQYF
DNA: TGTGCCAGCTCACTCCAATCCGGGACTGGGTCAACAGATACGCAGTATTTT
J: TRBJ2-3
size: NA
D: NA
V: TRBV18

CDR3: CASSPGEVNTEAFF
DNA: TGTGCCAGCAGCCCGGGGGAGGTGAACACTGAAGCTTTCTTT
J: TRBJ1-1
size: NA
D: NA
V: TRBV7-6

CDR3: CASSQDVGRANTGELFF
DNA: TGCGCCAGCAGCCAAGACGTGGGCAGGGCGAACACCGGGGAGCTGTTTTTT
J: TRBJ2-2
size: once
D: NA
V: TRBV4-1

CDR3: CSVRAGQFYTDTQYF
DNA: TGCAGCGTTAGAGCCGGACAGTTCTACACAGATACGCAGTATTTT
J: TRBJ2-3
size: NA
D: NA
V: TRBV29-1

CDR3: CASSPGGPGGTDTQYF
DNA: TGTGCCAGCAGCCCGGGGGGGCCGGGGGGCACAGATACGCAGTATTTT
J: TRBJ2-3
size: NA
D: TRBD2
V: TRBV7-3

CDR3: CASSYSGTSNQPQHF
DNA: TGTGCCAGCAGTTACTCGGGCACAAGCAATCAGCCCCAGCATTTT
J: TRBJ1-5
size: NA
D: NA
V: TRBV6-5

CDR3: CASSTGVGRSTDTQYF
DNA: TGTGCCAGCAGCACCGGGGTGGGTCGGAGCACAGATACGCAGTATTTT
J: TRBJ2-3
size: NA
D: NA
V: TRBV5-8

CDR3: CASSFGTGDNSPLHF
DNA: TGTGCCAGCAGCTTCGGGACAGGTGATAATTCACCCCTCCACTTT
J: TRBJ1-6
size: NA
D: TRBD1
V: TRBV7-6

CDR3: CASSMQGTGVYEQYF
DNA: TGTGCCAGCAGCATGCAGGGGACAGGGGTCTACGAGCAGTACTTC
J: TRBJ2-7
size: NA
D: TRBD1
V: TRBV7-2

CDR3: CSVEVGLRGGGYNEQFF
DNA: TGCAGCGTTGAAGTTGGGTTAAGGGGCGGGGGGTACAATGAGCAGTTCTTC
J: TRBJ2-1
size: NA
D: TRBD2
V: TRBV29-1

CDR3: CATSRVGRQETTDTQYF
DNA: TGTGCCACCAGCAGAGTTGGCCGACAGGAGACCACAGATACGCAGTATTTT
J: TRBJ2-3
size: NA
D: NA
V: TRBV15

CDR3: CASSEDTEAFF
DNA: TGTGCCAGCAGCGAGGACACTGAAGCTTTCTTT
J: TRBJ1-1
size: few
D: NA
V: TRBV6-5

CDR3: CSAKGASGYTF
DNA: TGCAGCGCCAAGGGGGCGTCAGGCTACACCTTC
J: TRBJ1-2
size: NA
D: TRBD1
V: TRBV29-1

CDR3: CASQSSRDRGGEQFF
DNA: TGTGCCAGCCAATCGTCCCGGGACAGGGGCGGTGAGCAGTTCTTC
J: TRBJ2-1
size: few
D: TRBD1
V: TRBV19

CDR3: CASREYRGGEQFF
DNA: TGTGCCAGCAGAGAATACAGGGGGGGTGAGCAGTTCTTC
J: TRBJ2-1
size: many
D: NA
V: TRBV28

CDR3: CASLDTGGAGETQYF
DNA: TGTGCCAGCCTTGACACAGGTGGGGCAGGAGAGACCCAGTACTTC
J: TRBJ2-5
size: NA
D: NA
V: TRBV27

CDR3: CARGTVYNSPLHF
DNA: TGTGCCCGCGGGACAGTCTATAATTCACCCCTCCACTTT
J: TRBJ1-6
size: NA
D: TRBD1
V: TRBV30

CDR3: CASSRGLAGHNEQFF
DNA: TGTGCCAGCAGCCGAGGACTAGCGGGGCATAATGAGCAGTTCTTC
J: TRBJ2-1
size: NA
D: TRBD2
V: TRBV28

CDR3: CASSQGRTAINEKLFF
DNA: TGTGCCAGCAGCCAGGGGCGGACAGCTATTAATGAAAAACTGTTTTTT
J: TRBJ1-4
size: few
D: NA
V: TRBV4-2

CDR3: CASRSDTGIDGYTF
DNA: TGTGCCAGCAGATCCGATACAGGGATTGATGGCTACACCTTC
J: TRBJ1-2
size: NA
D: NA
V: TRBV2

CDR3: CASSFGRGYGYTF
DNA: TGTGCCAGCAGCTTTGGCAGGGGATATGGCTACACCTTC
J: TRBJ1-2
size: NA
D: NA
V: TRBV7-9

CDR3: CASSQGEEGANVLTF
DNA: TGTGCCAGCAGCCAAGGAGAAGAAGGGGCCAACGTCCTGACTTTC
J: TRBJ2-6
size: NA
D: NA
V: TRBV7-8

CDR3: CASSPYSQGLISNQPQHF
DNA: TGCGCCAGCAGCCCCTATTCCCAGGGTTTGATAAGCAATCAGCCCCAGCATTTT
J: TRBJ1-5
size: NA
D: NA
V: TRBV4-1

CDR3: CASSFSGSTDTQYF
DNA: TGTGCCAGCAGCTTTTCCGGGAGCACAGATACGCAGTATTTT
J: TRBJ2-3
size: NA
D: NA
V: TRBV5-5